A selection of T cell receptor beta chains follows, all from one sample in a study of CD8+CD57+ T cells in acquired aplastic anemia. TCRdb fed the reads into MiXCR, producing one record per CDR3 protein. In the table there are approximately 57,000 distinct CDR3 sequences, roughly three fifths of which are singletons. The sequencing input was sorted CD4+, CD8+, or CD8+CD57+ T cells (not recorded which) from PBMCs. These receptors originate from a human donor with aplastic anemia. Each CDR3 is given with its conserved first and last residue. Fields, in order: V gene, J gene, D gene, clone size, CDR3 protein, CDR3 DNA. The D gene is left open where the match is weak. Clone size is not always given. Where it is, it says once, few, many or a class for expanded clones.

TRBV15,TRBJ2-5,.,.,CATSARTSHETQYF,TGTGCCACCAGCGCTCGGACTTCCCATGAGACCCAGTACTTC
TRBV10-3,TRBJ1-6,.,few,CAISPLPVQEGNSPLHF,TGTGCCATCAGTCCCCTCCCCGTACAGGAGGGTAATTCACCCCTCCACTTT
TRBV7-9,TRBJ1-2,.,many,CASSYPGAPAGYTF,TGTGCCAGCAGCTACCCCGGCGCCCCGGCGGGCTACACCTTC
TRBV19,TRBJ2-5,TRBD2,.,CASSIGPGGAKTQYF,TGTGCCAGTAGTATCGGACCGGGAGGGGCGAAGACCCAGTACTTC
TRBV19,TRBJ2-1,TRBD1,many,CASSIWAGGETYNEQFF,TGTGCCAGTAGTATATGGGCAGGGGGCGAGACCTACAATGAGCAGTTCTTC
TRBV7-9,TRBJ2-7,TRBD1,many,CASSTRDRDLYEQYF,TGTGCCAGCAGCACCCGGGACAGGGATCTGTACGAGCAGTACTTC
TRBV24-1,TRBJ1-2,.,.,CATSDLGGPEYGYTF,TGTGCCACCAGTGATTTGGGAGGACCGGAGTATGGCTACACCTTC
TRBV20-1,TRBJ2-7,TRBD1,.,CSAAPLRTGDYEQYF,TGCAGTGCCGCGCCACTCAGGACAGGGGACTACGAGCAGTACTTC
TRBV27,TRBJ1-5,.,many,CASSLIRGNGDQPQHF,TGTGCCAGCAGTTTAATCAGGGGTAATGGAGATCAGCCCCAGCATTTT
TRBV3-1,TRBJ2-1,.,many,CASSQDRGEVYNEQFF,TGTGCCAGCAGCCAAGATAGAGGGGAGGTCTACAATGAGCAGTTCTTC
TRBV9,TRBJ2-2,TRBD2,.,CASNASGGPQTGELFF,TGTGCCAGCAACGCTAGCGGGGGGCCTCAGACCGGGGAGCTGTTTTTT
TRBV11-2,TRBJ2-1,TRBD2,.,CASSFMGTSGGYNEQFF,TGTGCCAGCAGCTTCATGGGGACTAGCGGGGGCTACAATGAGCAGTTCTTC
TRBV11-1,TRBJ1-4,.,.,CASSRGTAGGEYEKLFF,TGTGCCAGCAGCCGGGGCACCGCGGGGGGCGAGTATGAAAAACTGTTTTTT
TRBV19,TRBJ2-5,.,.,CASSPQPPGPSVTQYF,TGTGCCAGTAGTCCCCAGCCCCCGGGGCCTTCCGTGACCCAGTACTTC
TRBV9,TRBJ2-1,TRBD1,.,CASSPGTGFEQFF,TGTGCCAGCAGCCCCGGGACAGGGTTTGAGCAGTTCTTC
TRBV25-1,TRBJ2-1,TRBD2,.,CASSATLGTSGSTFNEQFF,TGTGCCAGCAGTGCAACATTGGGGACTAGCGGGAGCACCTTCAATGAGCAGTTCTTC
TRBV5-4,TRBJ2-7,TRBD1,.,CASSSPGQSSYEQYF,TGTGCCAGCAGCTCTCCGGGACAGAGCTCCTACGAGCAGTACTTC
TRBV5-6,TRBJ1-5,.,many,CASSFGGGHQPQHF,TGTGCCAGCAGCTTCGGGGGGGGCCATCAGCCCCAGCATTTT
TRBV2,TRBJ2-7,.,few,CASSEGSSYEQYF,TGTGCCAGCAGTGAAGGGAGCTCCTATGAGCAGTACTTC
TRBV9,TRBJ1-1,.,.,CASSEGEGPTEAFF,TGTGCCAGCAGCGAGGGGGAGGGGCCAACTGAAGCTTTCTTT
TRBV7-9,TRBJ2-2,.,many,CASSLVTETTGELFF,TGTGCCAGCAGCTTGGTGACAGAAACCACCGGGGAGCTGTTTTTT
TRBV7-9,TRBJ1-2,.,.,CATSHPANYGYTF,TGTGCCACCAGCCATCCAGCTAACTATGGCTACACCTTC
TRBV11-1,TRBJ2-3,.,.,CASSLGEGTPSTDTQYF,TGTGCCAGCAGCTTAGGGGAGGGGACACCAAGCACAGATACGCAGTATTTT
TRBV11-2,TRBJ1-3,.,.,CASSYATGRSLGNTIYF,TGTGCCAGCAGCTACGCAACCGGGAGGTCTCTTGGAAACACCATATATTTT
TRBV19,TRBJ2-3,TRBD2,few,CASSIGGGRSSDTQYF,TGTGCCAGTAGTATAGGGGGCGGGAGATCATCAGATACGCAGTATTTT
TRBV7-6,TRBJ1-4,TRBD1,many,CASSRTGDPNEKLFF,TGTGCCAGCTCCAGAACAGGGGATCCCAATGAAAAACTGTTTTTT
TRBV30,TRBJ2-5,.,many,CASTAEETQYF,TGTGCCTCGACAGCCGAAGAGACCCAGTACTTC
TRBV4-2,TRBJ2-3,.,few,CASSQDQNPGPEIIANMQYF,TGTGCCAGCAGCCAAGATCAGAACCCAGGTCCAGAGATTATAGCTAATATGCAGTATTTT
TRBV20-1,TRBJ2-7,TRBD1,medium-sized,CSALRQGTYEQYF,TGCAGTGCTCTCCGACAGGGAACCTACGAGCAGTACTTC
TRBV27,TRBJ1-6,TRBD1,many,CATTGGNSPLHF,TGTGCCACTACAGGGGGCAATTCACCCCTCCACTTT
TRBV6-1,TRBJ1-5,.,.,CASSRHTEGHQPQHF,TGTGCCAGCAGTAGACACACAGAAGGGCATCAGCCCCAGCATTTT
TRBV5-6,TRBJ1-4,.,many,CASSLRQTSTNEKLFF,TGTGCCAGCAGCCTCCGACAGACCTCAACTAATGAAAAACTGTTTTTT
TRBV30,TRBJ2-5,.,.,CAWKRGGDTGETQYF,TGTGCCTGGAAAAGGGGCGGGGATACCGGGGAGACCCAGTACTTC
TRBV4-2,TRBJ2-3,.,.,CASSQGGGGADTQYF,TGTGCCAGCAGCCAAGGGGGCGGAGGAGCAGATACGCAGTATTTT
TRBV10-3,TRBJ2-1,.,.,CAISEGRREQFF,TGTGCCATCAGCGAGGGTCGCAGGGAGCAGTTCTTC
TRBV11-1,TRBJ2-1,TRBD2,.,CASTLSLPAGRNEQFF,TGTGCCAGCACCTTGTCTTTGCCAGCGGGGCGTAATGAGCAGTTCTTC
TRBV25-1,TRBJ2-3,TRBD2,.,CASSEHGTSGRAGDTQYF,TGTGCCAGCAGTGAGCACGGGACTAGCGGGAGGGCCGGAGATACGCAGTATTTT
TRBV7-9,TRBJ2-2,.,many,CASSLGWNTGELFF,TGTGCCAGCAGCTTAGGATGGAACACCGGGGAGCTGTTTTTT
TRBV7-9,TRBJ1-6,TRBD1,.,CASSLGDRANSPLHF,TGTGCCAGCAGCTTGGGGGACAGGGCCAATTCACCCCTCCACTTT
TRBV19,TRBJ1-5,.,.,CASTIRDLPNQPQHF,TGTGCCAGTACCATTCGCGACCTGCCAAATCAGCCCCAGCATTTT
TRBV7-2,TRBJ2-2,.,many,CATLRGSGTGELFF,TGTGCCACCCTTCGGGGTTCTGGCACCGGGGAGCTGTTTTTT
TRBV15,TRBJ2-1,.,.,CATSSPPGPYNEQFF,TGTGCCACCAGCAGCCCCCCTGGTCCTTACAATGAGCAGTTCTTC
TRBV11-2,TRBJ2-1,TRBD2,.,CASSLELGGSYNEQFF,TGTGCCAGCAGCTTAGAGTTGGGGGGGTCCTACAATGAGCAGTTCTTC